These T cell receptor beta chains were read from a single sample in a study of shared clonotypes between healthy human individuals. Sequencing used immunoSEQ multiplex PCR; TCRdb keeps in-frame clones, though not all of them. The sample lists 1.5 million to 2.5 million clones; about 95% were seen once. The sequenced material came from naive CD8+ T cells sorted from blood. These TCRs come from a man younger than 30 in good health. Both conserved end residues are part of each CDR3. The D gene is left open where the match is weak. Size tells how often a clone was seen (once, few, many) or the class of an expanded clone, and some rows leave it out.

-	TRBJ2-7	-	TRBV29-1	TGCAGCGCTATTAAGCCCTCCTCCTACGAGCAGTACTTC	CSAIKPSSYEQYF
-	TRBJ2-1	-	TRBV13	TGTGCCAGCAGCTTAGGGGGGGTTGGAGGCGATGAGCAGTTCTTC	CASSLGGVGGDEQFF
-	TRBJ1-2	TRBD1	TRBV10-2	TGCGCCAGCAGTGACCATGGGACAGCCTATGGCTACACCTTC	CASSDHGTAYGYTF
-	TRBJ1-6	TRBD1	TRBV27	TGTGCCAGCAGTTTGAGGCAGGGGGACTCCTATAATTCACCCCTCCACTTT	CASSLRQGDSYNSPLHF
-	TRBJ2-3	TRBD2	TRBV2	TGTGCCAGCTCTTGGCCGGTTGCGGGAGCTGCAGATACGCAGTATTTT	CASSWPVAGAADTQYF
-	TRBJ2-1	-	TRBV7-9	TGTGCCAGCAGCTTAAGATCAGGATCATTTAATGAGCAGTTCTTC	CASSLRSGSFNEQFF
-	TRBJ2-2	TRBD1	TRBV9	TGTGCCAGCAGCCCGCCAGGGGGTTCCGGGGAGCTGTTTTTT	CASSPPGGSGELFF
-	TRBJ2-7	-	TRBV28	TGTGCCAGCAGTTTCGAGGCAGGGAAAGGGGACGAGCAGTACTTC	CASSFEAGKGDEQYF
-	TRBJ2-7	TRBD1	TRBV5-1	TGCGCCAGCCGGACAGGGGGGCAGTACGAGCAGTACTTC	CASRTGGQYEQYF
-	TRBJ2-2	TRBD2	TRBV28	TGTGCCAGCAATGGCGGGGGGATGAACACCGGGGAGCTGTTTTTT	CASNGGGMNTGELFF
once	TRBJ2-5	TRBD2	TRBV13	TGTGCCAGCAGCTTATCGGCGGGAGCAGTGGAGACCCAGTACTTC	CASSLSAGAVETQYF
-	TRBJ2-7	-	TRBV6-6	TGTGCCAGCAGTTACTCGGAAGGGAGCTACGAGCAGTACTTC	CASSYSEGSYEQYF
-	TRBJ2-1	-	TRBV18	TGTGCCAGCTCAGGATTCGGCAATGAGCAGTTCTTC	CASSGFGNEQFF
-	TRBJ1-1	TRBD1	TRBV4-3	TGCGCCAGCAGCCACGACAGGGACACTGAAGCTTTCTTT	CASSHDRDTEAFF
-	TRBJ1-1	-	TRBV6-1	TGTGCCAGCAGTGATATGGGGGCTGGCACTGAAGCTTTCTTT	CASSDMGAGTEAFF